Included here is one TCR beta chain sequence, with context. Its target is unknown. This specimen belongs to a study of T cell responses to AZD1222 COVID-19 vaccine. Measured with immunoSEQ multiplex PCR; TCRdb has only the in-frame clones, and not every one. The repertoire includes under 200,000 clones, 91% of them detected once, and 1.5% to 2% sits in the top ten. Study-level findings and limits: Only after the peak T cell response were repertoires sampled.

The sequence derives from an adult in good health. Sequencing used peripheral blood, obtained on day 0 of AZD1222 vaccination.

DNA for the CDR3: TGTGCCAGCAGTAACACAGGGAACTATGGCTACACCTTC. Translated, it gives CASSNTGNYGYTF. The chain couples TRBV28 to TRBJ1-2; weak D call: TRBD1 (6 bases). The CDR3 sequence is 13 residues long. The V gene lost 5 bases and the J gene lost 2 bases, with 9 bases spanning the gap. Germline V gene sequence: CDR1 MDHEN, CDR2 SYDVKM.